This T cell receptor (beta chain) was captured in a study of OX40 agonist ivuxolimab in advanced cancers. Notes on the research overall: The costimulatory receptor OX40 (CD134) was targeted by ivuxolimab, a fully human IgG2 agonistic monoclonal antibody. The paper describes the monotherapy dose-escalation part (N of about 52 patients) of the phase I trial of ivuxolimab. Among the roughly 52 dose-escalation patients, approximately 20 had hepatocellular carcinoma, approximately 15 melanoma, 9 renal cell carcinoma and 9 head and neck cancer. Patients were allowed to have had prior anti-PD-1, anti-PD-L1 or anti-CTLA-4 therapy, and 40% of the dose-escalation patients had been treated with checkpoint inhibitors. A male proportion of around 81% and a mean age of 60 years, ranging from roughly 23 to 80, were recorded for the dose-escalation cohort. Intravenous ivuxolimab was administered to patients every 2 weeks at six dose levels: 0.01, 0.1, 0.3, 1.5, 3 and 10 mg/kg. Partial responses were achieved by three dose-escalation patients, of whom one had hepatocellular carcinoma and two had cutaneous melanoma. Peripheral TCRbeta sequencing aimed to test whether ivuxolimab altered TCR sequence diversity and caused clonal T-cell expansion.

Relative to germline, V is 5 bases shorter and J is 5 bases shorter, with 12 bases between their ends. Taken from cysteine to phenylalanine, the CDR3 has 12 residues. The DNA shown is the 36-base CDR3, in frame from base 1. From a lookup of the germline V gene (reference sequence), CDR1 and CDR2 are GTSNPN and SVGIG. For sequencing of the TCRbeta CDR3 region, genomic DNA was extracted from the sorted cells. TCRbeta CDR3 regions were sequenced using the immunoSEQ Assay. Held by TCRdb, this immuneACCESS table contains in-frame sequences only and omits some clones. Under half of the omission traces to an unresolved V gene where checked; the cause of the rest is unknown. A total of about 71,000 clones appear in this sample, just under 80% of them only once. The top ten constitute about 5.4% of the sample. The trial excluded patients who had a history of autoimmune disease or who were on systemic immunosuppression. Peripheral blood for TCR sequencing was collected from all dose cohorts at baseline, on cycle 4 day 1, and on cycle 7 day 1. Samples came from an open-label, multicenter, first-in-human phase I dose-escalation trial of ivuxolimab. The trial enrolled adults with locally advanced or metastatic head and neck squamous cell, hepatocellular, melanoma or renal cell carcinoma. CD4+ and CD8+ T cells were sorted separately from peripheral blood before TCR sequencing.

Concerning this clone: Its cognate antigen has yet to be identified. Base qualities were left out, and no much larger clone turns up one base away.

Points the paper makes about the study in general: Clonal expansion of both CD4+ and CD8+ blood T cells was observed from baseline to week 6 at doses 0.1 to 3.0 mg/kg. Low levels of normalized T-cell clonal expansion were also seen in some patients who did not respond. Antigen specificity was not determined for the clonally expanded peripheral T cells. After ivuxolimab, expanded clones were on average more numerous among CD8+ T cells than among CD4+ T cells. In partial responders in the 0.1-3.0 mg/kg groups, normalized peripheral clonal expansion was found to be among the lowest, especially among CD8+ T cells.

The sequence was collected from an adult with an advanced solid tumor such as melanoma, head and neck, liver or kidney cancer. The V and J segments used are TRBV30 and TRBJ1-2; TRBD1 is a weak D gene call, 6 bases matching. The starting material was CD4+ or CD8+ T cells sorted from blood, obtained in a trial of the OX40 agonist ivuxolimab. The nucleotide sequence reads TGTGCCTGGTTCGACAGGTATTATGGCTACACCTTC. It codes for CAWFDRYYGYTF.